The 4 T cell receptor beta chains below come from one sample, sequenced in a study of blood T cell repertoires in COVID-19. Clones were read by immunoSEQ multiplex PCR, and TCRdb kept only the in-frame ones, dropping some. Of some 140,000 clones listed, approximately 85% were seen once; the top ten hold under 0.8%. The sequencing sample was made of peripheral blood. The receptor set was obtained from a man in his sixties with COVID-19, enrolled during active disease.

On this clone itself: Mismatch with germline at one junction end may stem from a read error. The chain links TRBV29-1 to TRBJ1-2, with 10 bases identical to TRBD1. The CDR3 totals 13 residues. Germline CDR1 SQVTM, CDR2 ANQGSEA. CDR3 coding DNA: TGCAGCGTCGAAGGTGGGACAGGGGTTGGCTACACCTTC. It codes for CSVEGGTGVGYTF.

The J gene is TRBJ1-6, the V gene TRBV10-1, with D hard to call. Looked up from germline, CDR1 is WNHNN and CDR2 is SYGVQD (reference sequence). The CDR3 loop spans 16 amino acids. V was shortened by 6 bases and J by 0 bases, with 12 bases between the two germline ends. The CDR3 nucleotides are TGCGCCAGCAGACTTATAAGGAGCTCCTATAATTCACCCCTCCACTTT. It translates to CASRLIRSSYNSPLHF.

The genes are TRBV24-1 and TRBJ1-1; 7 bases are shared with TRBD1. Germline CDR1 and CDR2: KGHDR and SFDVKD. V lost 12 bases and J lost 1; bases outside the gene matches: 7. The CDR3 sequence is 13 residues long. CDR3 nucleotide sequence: TGTGCCGCTAGACAGGGCGCGAACACTGAAGCTTTCTTT. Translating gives CAARQGANTEAFF.

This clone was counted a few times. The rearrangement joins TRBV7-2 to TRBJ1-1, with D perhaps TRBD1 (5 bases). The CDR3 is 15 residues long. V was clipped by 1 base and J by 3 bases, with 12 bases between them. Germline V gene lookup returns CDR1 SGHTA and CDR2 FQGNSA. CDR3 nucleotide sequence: TGTGCCAGCAGCTTAGATGACAGCTCGTACACTGAAGCTTTCTTT. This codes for CASSLDDSSYTEAFF.